The subject of this entry is one TCR beta chain. This sample was taken from a study of CD8 T cells in Susac syndrome. RNA in amounts of roughly 0.5 to 1 ug was reverse transcribed with random hexamers. TCRdb redid the calling of the immunoSEQ multiplex PCR reads with MiXCR, one entry per CDR3 protein. The table includes some 170,000 distinct CDR3 sequences, approximately 94% detected once. The germline V gene has CDR1 MNHEY and CDR2 SMNVEV (reference sequence). Trimming left V 6 bases short and J 0 bases short, with 15 bases between. There are 16 residues in the CDR3. The TCR sequence derives from a human donor with multiple sclerosis. The sequenced sample was CD4+ T cells from PBMCs. The gene calls are TRBV27 and TRBJ1-5; D is unclear. CDR3 loop: CASSPQLSYSNQPQHF. The CDR3 nucleotides read TGTGCCAGCAGCCCACAGCTCTCTTATAGCAATCAGCCCCAGCATTTT.